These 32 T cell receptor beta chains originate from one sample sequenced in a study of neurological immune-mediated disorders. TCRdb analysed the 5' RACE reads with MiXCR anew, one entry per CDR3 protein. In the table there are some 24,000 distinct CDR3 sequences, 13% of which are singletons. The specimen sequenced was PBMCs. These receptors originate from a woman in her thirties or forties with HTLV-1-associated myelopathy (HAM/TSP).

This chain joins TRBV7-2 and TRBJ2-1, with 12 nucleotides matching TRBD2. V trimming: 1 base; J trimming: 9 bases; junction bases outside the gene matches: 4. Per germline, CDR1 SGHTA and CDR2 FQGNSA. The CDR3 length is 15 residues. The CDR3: CASSLGLAGVGEQFF. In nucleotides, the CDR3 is TGTGCCAGCAGCTTAGGACTAGCGGGGGTGGGTGAGCAGTTCTTC.

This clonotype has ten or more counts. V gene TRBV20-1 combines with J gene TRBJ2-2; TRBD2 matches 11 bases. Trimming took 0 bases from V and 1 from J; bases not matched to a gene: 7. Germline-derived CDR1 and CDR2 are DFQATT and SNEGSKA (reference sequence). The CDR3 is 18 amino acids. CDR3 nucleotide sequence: TGCAGTGCTAGAGAGTCGCTAGCGGGGGGCTTGAACACCGGGGAGCTGTTTTTT. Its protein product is CSARESLAGGLNTGELFF.

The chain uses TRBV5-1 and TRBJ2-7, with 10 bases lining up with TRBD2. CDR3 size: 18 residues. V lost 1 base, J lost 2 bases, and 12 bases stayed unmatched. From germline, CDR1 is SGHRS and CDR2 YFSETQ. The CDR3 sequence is CASSLRSASGGEPYEQYF. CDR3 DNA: TGCGCCAGCAGCTTGAGATCCGCTAGCGGGGGTGAGCCCTACGAGCAGTACTTC.

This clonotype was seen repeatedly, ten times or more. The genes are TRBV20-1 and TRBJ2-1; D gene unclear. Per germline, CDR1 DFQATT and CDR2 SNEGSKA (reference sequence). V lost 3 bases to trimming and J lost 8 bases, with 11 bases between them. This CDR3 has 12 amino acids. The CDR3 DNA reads TGCAGTGCTAGGCCCATTGGCGATGAGCAGTTCTTC. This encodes CSARPIGDEQFF.

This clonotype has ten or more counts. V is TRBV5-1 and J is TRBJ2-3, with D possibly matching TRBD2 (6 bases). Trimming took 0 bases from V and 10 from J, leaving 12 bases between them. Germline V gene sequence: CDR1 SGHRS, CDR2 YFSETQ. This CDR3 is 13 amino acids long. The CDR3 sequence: CASSLAGGVAQYF. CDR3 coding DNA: TGCGCCAGCAGCTTGGCCGGCGGGGTAGCGCAGTATTTT.

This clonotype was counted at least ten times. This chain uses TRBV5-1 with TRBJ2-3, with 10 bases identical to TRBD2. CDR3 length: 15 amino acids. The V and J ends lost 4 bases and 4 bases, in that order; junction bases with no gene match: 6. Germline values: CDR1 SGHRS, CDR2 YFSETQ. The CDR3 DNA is TGCGCCAGCAGCCCGCGGACTAGCGGTGCAGATACGCAGTATTTT. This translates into CASSPRTSGADTQYF.

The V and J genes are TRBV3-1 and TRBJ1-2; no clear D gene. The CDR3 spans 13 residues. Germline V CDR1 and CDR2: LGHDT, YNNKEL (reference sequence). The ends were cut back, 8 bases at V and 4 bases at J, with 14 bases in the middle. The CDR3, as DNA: TGTGCCAGCGGCGAACTATCTGCCTATGGCTACACCTTC. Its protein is CASGELSAYGYTF.

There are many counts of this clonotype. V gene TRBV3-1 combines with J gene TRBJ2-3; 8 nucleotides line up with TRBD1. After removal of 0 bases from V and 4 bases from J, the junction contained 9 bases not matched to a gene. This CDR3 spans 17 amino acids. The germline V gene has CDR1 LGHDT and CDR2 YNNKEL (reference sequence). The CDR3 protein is CASSQDIPGGGSDTQYF. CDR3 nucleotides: TGTGCCAGCAGCCAAGATATCCCAGGGGGCGGCTCAGATACGCAGTATTTT.

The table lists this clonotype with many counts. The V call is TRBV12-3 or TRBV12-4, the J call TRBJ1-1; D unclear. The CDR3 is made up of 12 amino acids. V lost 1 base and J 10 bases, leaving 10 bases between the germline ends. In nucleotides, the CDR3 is TGTGCCAGCAGTTTAGGGGTTTGGCGAGCTTTCTTT. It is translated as CASSLGVWRAFF.

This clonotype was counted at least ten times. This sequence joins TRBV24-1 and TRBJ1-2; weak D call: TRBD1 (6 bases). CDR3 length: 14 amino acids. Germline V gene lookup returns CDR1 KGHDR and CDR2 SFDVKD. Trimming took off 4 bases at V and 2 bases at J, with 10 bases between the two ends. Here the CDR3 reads CATSEATGNYGYTF. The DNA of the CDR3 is TGTGCCACCAGTGAGGCAACAGGGAACTATGGCTACACCTTC.

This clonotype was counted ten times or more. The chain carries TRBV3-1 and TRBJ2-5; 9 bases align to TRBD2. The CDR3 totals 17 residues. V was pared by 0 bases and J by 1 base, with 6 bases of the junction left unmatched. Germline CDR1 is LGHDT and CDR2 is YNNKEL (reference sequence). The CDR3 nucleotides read TGTGCCAGCAGCCAAGATCAGCTAGCGGGGATCCAAGAGACCCAGTACTTC. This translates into CASSQDQLAGIQETQYF.

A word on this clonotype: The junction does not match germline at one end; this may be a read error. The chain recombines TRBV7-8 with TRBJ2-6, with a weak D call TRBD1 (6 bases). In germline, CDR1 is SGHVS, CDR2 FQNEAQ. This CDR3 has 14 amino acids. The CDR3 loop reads CASGDRYGVNVLTF. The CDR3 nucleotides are TGTGCCAGCGGCGACAGGTATGGGGTCAACGTCCTGACTTTT.

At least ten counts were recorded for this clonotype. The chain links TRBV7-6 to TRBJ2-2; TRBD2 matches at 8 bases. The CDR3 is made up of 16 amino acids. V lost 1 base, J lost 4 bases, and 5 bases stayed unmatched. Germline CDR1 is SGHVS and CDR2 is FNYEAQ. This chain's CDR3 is CASSLEAGVLTGELFF. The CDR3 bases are TGTGCCAGCAGCTTAGAAGCGGGGGTCCTCACCGGGGAGCTGTTTTTT.

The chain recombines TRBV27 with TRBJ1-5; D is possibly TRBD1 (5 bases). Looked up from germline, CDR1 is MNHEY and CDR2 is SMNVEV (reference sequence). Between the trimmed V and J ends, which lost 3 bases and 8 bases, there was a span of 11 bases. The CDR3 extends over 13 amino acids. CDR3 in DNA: TGTGCCAGCAGTTTGGGACGGAGGAAGCCCCAGCATTTT. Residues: CASSLGRRKPQHF.

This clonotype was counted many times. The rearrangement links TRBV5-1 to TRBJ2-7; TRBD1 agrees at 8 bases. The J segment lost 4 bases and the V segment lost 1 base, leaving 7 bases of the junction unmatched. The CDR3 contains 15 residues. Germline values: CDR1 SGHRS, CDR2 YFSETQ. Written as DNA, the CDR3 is TGCGCCAGCAGCTTGATCGGACAGGGCGGGTACGAGCAGTACGTC. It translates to CASSLIGQGGYEQYV.

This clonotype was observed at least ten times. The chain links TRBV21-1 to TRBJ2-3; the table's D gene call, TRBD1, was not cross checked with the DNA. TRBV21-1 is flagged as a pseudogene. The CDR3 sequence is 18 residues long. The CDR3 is CASIHSEYRGIGTDTQYF. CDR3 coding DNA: TGTGCCAGCATCCATTCCGAATACAGGGGGATCGGCACAGATACGCAGTATTTT.

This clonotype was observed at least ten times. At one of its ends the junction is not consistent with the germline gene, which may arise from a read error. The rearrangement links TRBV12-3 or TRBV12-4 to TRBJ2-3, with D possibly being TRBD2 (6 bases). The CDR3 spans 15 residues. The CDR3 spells CASSPTDTSTDTHYF. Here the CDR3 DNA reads TGTGCCAGCAGCCCCACCGACACTAGCACAGATACGCATTATTTT.

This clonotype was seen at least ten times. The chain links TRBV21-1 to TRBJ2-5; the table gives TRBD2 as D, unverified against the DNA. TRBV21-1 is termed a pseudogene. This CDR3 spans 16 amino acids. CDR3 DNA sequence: TGTGCCAGCAGCAAAGCTACATCTAGCTCCCCGGAGACCCAGTACTTC. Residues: CASSKATSSSPETQYF.

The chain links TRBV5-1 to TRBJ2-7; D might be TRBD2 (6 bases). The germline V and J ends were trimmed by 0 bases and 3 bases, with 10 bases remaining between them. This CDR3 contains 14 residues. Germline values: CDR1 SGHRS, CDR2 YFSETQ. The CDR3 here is CASSLGQGGYEQYF. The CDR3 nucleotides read TGCGCCAGCAGCTTGGGGCAGGGAGGCTACGAGCAGTACTTC.

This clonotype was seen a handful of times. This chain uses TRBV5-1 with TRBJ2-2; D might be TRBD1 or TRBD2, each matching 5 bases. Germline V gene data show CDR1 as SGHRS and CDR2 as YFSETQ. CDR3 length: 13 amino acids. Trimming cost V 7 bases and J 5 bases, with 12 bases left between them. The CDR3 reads CASGRGETGELFF. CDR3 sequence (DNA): TGCGCCAGCGGTAGGGGAGAAACCGGGGAGCTGTTTTTT.

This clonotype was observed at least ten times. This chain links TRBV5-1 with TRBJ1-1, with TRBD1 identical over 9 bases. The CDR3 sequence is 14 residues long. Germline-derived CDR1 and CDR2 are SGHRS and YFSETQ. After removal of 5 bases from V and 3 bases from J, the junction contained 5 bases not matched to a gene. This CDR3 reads CASRQGAADTEAFF. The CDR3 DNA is TGCGCCAGCAGACAGGGGGCGGCGGACACTGAAGCTTTCTTT.

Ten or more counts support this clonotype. Here the CDR3 DNA reads TGCGCCAGCAGTGACGGACAGGGTGGAACCGGGGAGCTGTTTTTT. Amino acids: CASSDGQGGTGELFF. The rearrangement uses TRBV10-1 and TRBJ2-2; 8 nucleotides agree with TRBD1. CDR3 length: 15 residues. After removal of 3 bases from V and 5 bases from J, the junction contained 5 bases not matched to a gene. CDR1 and CDR2 (germline): WNHNN, SYGVQD (reference sequence).

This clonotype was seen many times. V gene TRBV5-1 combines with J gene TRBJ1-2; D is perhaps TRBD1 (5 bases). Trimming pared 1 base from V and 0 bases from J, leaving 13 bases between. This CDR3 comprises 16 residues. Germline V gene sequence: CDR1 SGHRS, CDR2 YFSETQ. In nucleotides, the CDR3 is TGCGCCAGCAGCTTGCCCCAACAGGTTACTAACTATGGCTACACCTTC. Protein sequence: CASSLPQQVTNYGYTF.

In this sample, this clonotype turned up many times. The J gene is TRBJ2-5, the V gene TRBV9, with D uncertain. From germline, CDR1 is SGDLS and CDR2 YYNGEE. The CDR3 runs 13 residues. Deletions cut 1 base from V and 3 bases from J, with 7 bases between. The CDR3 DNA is TGTGCCAGCAGCGTAACGGGTGAAGAGACCCAGTACTTC. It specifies CASSVTGEETQYF.

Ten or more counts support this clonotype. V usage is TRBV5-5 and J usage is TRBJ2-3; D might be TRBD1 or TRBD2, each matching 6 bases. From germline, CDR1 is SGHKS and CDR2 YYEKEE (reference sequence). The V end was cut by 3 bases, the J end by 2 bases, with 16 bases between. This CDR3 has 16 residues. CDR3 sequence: CASSSRLGGSTDTQYF. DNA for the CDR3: TGTGCCAGCAGCTCCCGCCTGGGGGGCTCCACAGATACGCAGTATTTT.

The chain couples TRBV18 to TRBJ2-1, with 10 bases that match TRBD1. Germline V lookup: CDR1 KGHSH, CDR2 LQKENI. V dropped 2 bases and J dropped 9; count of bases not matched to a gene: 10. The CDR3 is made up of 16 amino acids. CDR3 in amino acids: CASSPTSRDRGSEQFF. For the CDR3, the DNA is TGTGCCAGCTCACCAACTTCCCGGGACAGGGGTAGTGAGCAGTTCTTC.

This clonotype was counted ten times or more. CDR3 bases: TGTGCCAGCAGCCGGACTAGCGGGGGGGGACTGAAGCAGTTCTTC. Encoded protein: CASSRTSGGGLKQFF. The chain joins TRBV3-1 to TRBJ2-1; 15 positions match TRBD2. The J segment lost 11 bases and the V segment lost 4 bases, leaving 6 bases of the junction unmatched. The germline V gene encodes CDR1 LGHDT and CDR2 YNNKEL (reference sequence). The CDR3 extends over 15 amino acids.

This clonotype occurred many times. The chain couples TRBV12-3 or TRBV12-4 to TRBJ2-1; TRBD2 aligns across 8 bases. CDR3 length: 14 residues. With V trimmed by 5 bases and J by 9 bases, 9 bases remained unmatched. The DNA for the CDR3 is TGTGCCAGCAGTGGAGCCGGGGGGGGAGGTGAGCAGTTCTTC. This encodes CASSGAGGGGEQFF.

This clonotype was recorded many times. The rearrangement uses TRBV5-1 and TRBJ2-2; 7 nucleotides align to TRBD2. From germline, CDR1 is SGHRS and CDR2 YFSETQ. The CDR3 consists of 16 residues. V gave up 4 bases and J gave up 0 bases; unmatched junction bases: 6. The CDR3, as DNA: TGCGCCAGCAGCCCCTCGGGAGGCCCGAACACCGGGGAGCTGTTTTTT. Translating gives CASSPSGGPNTGELFF.

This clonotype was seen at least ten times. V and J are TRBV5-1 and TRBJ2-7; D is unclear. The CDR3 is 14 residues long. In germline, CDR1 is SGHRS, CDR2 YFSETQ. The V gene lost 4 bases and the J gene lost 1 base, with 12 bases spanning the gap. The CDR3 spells CASSPPAMSYEQYF. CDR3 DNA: TGCGCCAGCAGCCCCCCCGCAATGTCCTACGAGCAGTACTTC. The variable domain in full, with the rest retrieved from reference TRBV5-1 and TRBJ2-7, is KAGVTQTPRYLIKTRGQQVTLSCSPISGHRSVSWYQQTPGQGLQFLFEYFSETQRNKGNFPGRFSGRQFSNSRSEMNVSTLELGDSALYLCASSPPAMSYEQYFGPGTRLTVT.

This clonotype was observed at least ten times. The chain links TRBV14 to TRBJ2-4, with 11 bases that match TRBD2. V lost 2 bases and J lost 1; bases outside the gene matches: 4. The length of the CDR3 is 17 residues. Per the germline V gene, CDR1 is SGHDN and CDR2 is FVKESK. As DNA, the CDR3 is TGTGCCAGCAGCCAAAATAGCGGGGGGGCCGCCAAAAACATTCAGTACTTC. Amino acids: CASSQNSGGAAKNIQYF.

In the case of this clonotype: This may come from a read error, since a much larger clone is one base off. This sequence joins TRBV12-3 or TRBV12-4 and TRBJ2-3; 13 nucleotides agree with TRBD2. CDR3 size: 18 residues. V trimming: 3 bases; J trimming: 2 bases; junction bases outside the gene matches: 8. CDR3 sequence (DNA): TGTGCCAGCAGTTTCGGACTAGCGGGGGCCATTCTCACAGATACGCAGTATTTT. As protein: CASSFGLAGAILTDTQYF.